The 21 T cell receptor beta chains below come from one sample, sequenced in a study of blood T cell repertoires in COVID-19. The assay was immunoSEQ multiplex PCR, and TCRdb's table has in-frame clones only and misses some. The sample lists about 200,000 clones; more than 85% were seen once. Sample: peripheral blood. All receptors come from a man aged 60 to 69 with acute or convalescent COVID-19.

This chain connects TRBV7-9 to TRBJ2-4, with D possibly matching TRBD2 (7 bases). V lost 11 bases to trimming and J lost 2 bases, with 13 bases between them. Germline CDR1 is SEHNR and CDR2 is FQNEAQ (reference sequence). The CDR3 spans 13 residues. The CDR3 sequence is CAVGGATKNIQYF. The CDR3 nucleotides read TGTGCCGTTGGGGGGGCTACCAAAAACATTCAGTACTTC.

The DNA of the CDR3 is TGTGCCAGCAGCCAACAACCCGGGACAGGGATTGGTGGCTACACCTTC. It specifies CASSQQPGTGIGGYTF. The chain employs TRBV3-1 (or the pseudogene TRBV3-2) and TRBJ1-2; 9 nucleotides match TRBD1. Germline values: CDR1 LGHDT, CDR2 YNNKEL (reference sequence). CDR3 length: 16 amino acids. With 2 bases clipped from V and 7 bases from J, the junction kept 11 bases outside the gene matches.

This sequence joins TRBV7-3 and TRBJ2-5, with 7 bases fitting TRBD1. The CDR3 is 15 amino acids. Germline V gene lookup returns CDR1 SGHTA and CDR2 FQGTGA. With V trimmed by 6 bases and J by 4 bases, 11 bases remained unmatched. Written as DNA, the CDR3 is TGTGCCAGCAGTCCTGACAGGGCGGCGGGAGAGACCCAGTACTTC. It encodes CASSPDRAAGETQYF.

This clone was seen a few times. The rearrangement links TRBV10-2 to TRBJ1-2, with 9 bases lining up with TRBD1. The germline gives CDR1 WSHSY, CDR2 SAAADI. There are 13 residues in the CDR3. J lost 6 bases, V lost 2 bases, and 1 base had no gene match. CDR3 amino acids: CASSETGGDGYTF. For the CDR3, the DNA is TGCGCCAGCAGTGAGACAGGGGGCGATGGCTACACCTTC.

This CDR3 is CASSPGLAGGLGIQYF. CDR3 sequence (DNA): TGTGCCAGCAGCCCGGGACTAGCGGGGGGGCTTGGAATTCAGTACTTC. The V call is TRBV3-1 (or the pseudogene TRBV3-2), the J call TRBJ2-4; TRBD2 agrees at 16 bases. The length of the CDR3 is 16 residues. The J segment lost 10 bases and the V segment lost 4 bases, leaving 7 bases of the junction unmatched. CDR1 is LGHDT and CDR2 is YNNKEL in the germline V gene (reference sequence).

The chain joins TRBV11-3 to TRBJ2-2; no definite D call. Germline CDR1 and CDR2: SGHNT and YENEEA. Between the trimmed V and J ends, which lost 5 bases and 6 bases, there was a span of 13 bases. There are 14 residues in the CDR3. The DNA for the CDR3 is TGTGCCAGCAGCCTTATTAAATCGGCCGGGGAGCTGTTTTTT. Its translation: CASSLIKSAGELFF.

This clone was seen just once. This chain links TRBV7-9 with TRBJ2-7; maybe TRBD1 (5 bases). The V end was cut by 0 bases, the J end by 5 bases, with 5 bases between. The CDR3 length is 12 residues. Germline V gene lookup returns CDR1 SEHNR and CDR2 FQNEAQ (reference sequence). The CDR3 protein is CASSLAGDEQYF. The CDR3 bases are TGTGCCAGCAGCTTAGCAGGGGACGAGCAGTACTTC. Looking up the rest from reference TRBV7-9 and TRBJ2-7 gives the full variable domain: DTGVSQNPRHKITKRGQNVTFRCDPISEHNRLYWYRQTLGQGPEFLTYFQNEAQLEKSRLLSDRFSAERPKGSFSTLEIQRTEQGDSAMYLCASSLAGDEQYFGPGTRLTVT.

In the case of this clone: Germline and junction disagree at one end, which may indicate a read error. The rearrangement uses TRBV6-1 and TRBJ1-6; D is possibly TRBD1 (5 bases). The CDR3 contains 15 residues. From germline, CDR1 is MNHNS and CDR2 SASEGT. CDR3 in amino acids: CASREGVRHEDTLHF. In DNA, the CDR3 is TGTGCCAGCAGAGAAGGGGTTAGGCACGAAGACACCCTCCACTTT.

V usage is TRBV7-2 and J usage is TRBJ1-1, with 11 bases fitting TRBD1. The CDR3 sequence is 12 residues long. The ends lost 3 bases at V and 11 bases at J; junction bases unmatched: 2. CDR1 is SGHTA, CDR2 FQGNSA, per germline. The DNA for the CDR3 is TGTGCCAGCAGCTTCGGACAGGGGGCCGCTTTCTTT. Translation gives CASSFGQGAAFF.

The J gene is TRBJ2-3, the V gene TRBV7-9; TRBD2 agrees at 10 bases. Germline V gives CDR1 SEHNR, CDR2 FQNEAQ (reference sequence). The V gene end was trimmed by 3 bases and the J gene end by 0 bases; junction bases not matched to a gene: 3. This CDR3 contains 16 residues. The CDR3 loop is CASSFGSGGSTDTQYF. The DNA for the CDR3 is TGTGCCAGCAGCTTCGGTAGCGGGGGGAGCACAGATACGCAGTATTTT.

The V call is TRBV15, the J call TRBJ1-5, with D perhaps matching TRBD1 (5 bases). V was shortened by 2 bases and J by 9 bases, with 17 bases between the two germline ends. The CDR3 is 15 residues long. CDR1 and CDR2 from the germline V gene are LNHNV and YYDKDF (reference sequence). The CDR3 DNA is TGTGCCACCAGCAGATCAGGGCAGGACGGCGGGCCCCAGCATTTT. Encoded protein: CATSRSGQDGGPQHF.

The V and J genes are TRBV20-1 and TRBJ2-7; no clear D. There are 11 residues in the CDR3. CDR1 and CDR2 from the germline V gene are DFQATT and SNEGSKA (reference sequence). Trimming cost V 0 bases and J 7 bases, with 7 bases left between them. The DNA of the CDR3 is TGCAGTGCTAGAGATCATCGGGAGCAGTACTTC. It codes for CSARDHREQYF.

This chain uses TRBV29-1 with TRBJ2-2; the D gene is possibly TRBD2 (5 bases). In germline, CDR1 is SQVTM, CDR2 ANQGSEA. V shed 6 bases and J shed 7 bases, with 6 bases lying between them. The CDR3 spans 10 residues. The CDR3 reads CSVGDGELFF. CDR3 nucleotides: TGCAGCGTCGGGGACGGGGAGCTGTTTTTT.

The chain recombines TRBV13 with TRBJ1-1, with a possible D match to TRBD1 (5 bases). The CDR3 loop spans 15 amino acids. Germline V gene lookup returns CDR1 PRHDT and CDR2 FYEKMQ (reference sequence). Trimming removed 5 bases at V and 2 bases at J, with 15 bases between. This CDR3 reads CASSPQGRTNTEAFF. The CDR3 DNA sequence: TGTGCCAGCAGCCCCCAGGGCAGGACAAACACTGAAGCTTTCTTT.

This clone has just a few counts. The DNA of the CDR3 is TGTGCCAGCAGCCCCGGGGGCAATCAGCCCCAGCATTTT. Translated: CASSPGGNQPQHF. The chain recombines TRBV5-6 with TRBJ1-5, with D uncertain. CDR3 size: 13 residues. V gave up 4 bases and J gave up 2 bases, with 7 bases separating them. Germline values: CDR1 SGHDT, CDR2 YYEEEE.

The rearrangement uses TRBV5-1 and TRBJ2-3, with D maybe TRBD2 (6 bases). In germline, CDR1 is SGHRS, CDR2 YFSETQ. The length of the CDR3 is 17 residues. Trimming removed 3 bases from V and 0 bases from J, with 17 bases in between. The DNA of the CDR3 is TGCGCCAGCAGCTGGGGGGTTGGCGGGGCTAGCACAGATACGCAGTATTTT. This codes for CASSWGVGGASTDTQYF.

The chain combines TRBV11-2 with TRBJ1-1; the match to TRBD1 covers 7 bases. V gave up 5 bases and J gave up 4 bases; unmatched junction bases: 10. The CDR3 covers 15 residues. In germline, CDR1 is SGHAT, CDR2 FQNNGV. CDR3 region: CASSLQRHRGTEAFF. The CDR3 DNA reads TGTGCCAGCAGCCTACAGAGACACAGGGGCACTGAAGCTTTCTTT.

This sequence joins TRBV6-6 and TRBJ2-5; 7 nucleotides align to TRBD1. Germline CDR1 is MNHNY and CDR2 is SVGAGI (reference sequence). The CDR3 extends over 16 amino acids. The ends lost 5 bases at V and 5 bases at J; junction bases unmatched: 14. CDR3 amino acids: CASSPRLPGQTETQYF. The CDR3 nucleotides are TGTGCCAGCAGTCCACGGCTACCGGGACAGACCGAGACCCAGTACTTC.

V usage is TRBV4-3 and J usage is TRBJ2-3; TRBD2 aligns across 7 bases. Germline V gene sequence: CDR1 LGHNA, CDR2 YSLEER. V gave up 4 bases and J gave up 1 base; unmatched junction bases: 14. CDR3 length: 18 residues. The CDR3 region is CASSRGLVASGGTDTQYF. CDR3 bases: TGCGCCAGCAGCCGGGGGTTGGTTGCTAGCGGAGGCACAGATACGCAGTATTTT.

This rearrangement joins TRBV7-9 to TRBJ1-2; D may be TRBD1 (6 bases). V was clipped by 1 base and J by 5 bases, with 11 bases between them. The CDR3 totals 14 residues. Germline V gene data show CDR1 as SEHNR and CDR2 as FQNEAQ (reference sequence). CDR3 in amino acids: CASSLGGQIYGYTF. The CDR3 DNA is TGTGCCAGCAGCTTAGGCGGACAGATATATGGCTACACCTTC.

This chain connects TRBV30 to TRBJ1-1, with a possible D match to TRBD1 (6 bases). V lost 0 bases and J 3 bases, leaving 20 bases between the germline ends. Per germline, CDR1 GTSNPN and CDR2 SVGIG (reference sequence). The CDR3 has 17 residues. For the CDR3, the DNA is TGTGCCTGGAGTGTATCAGGGGTTCTTCTTTCGTACACTGAAGCTTTCTTT. Translated, it gives CAWSVSGVLLSYTEAFF.